The 20 T cell receptor beta chains below come from one sample, sequenced in a study of blood T cell repertoires in COVID-19. Using immunoSEQ multiplex PCR, the repertoire was profiled, and TCRdb retains in-frame clones only, with some absent. Here the sample spans fewer than 200,000 clones, just under 90% being singletons. Specimen: peripheral blood. The receptors originated from an older woman with COVID-19, enrolled during active disease.

This chain links TRBV6-6 with TRBJ1-5; 12 bases align to TRBD1. Germline V CDR1 and CDR2: MNHNY, SVGAGI (reference sequence). The length of the CDR3 is 17 residues. Trimming removed 5 bases from V and 1 base from J; junction bases left unmatched: 6. The CDR3 reads CASSPGTGGNSNQPQHF. CDR3 DNA sequence: TGTGCCAGCAGTCCCGGGACAGGGGGCAACAGCAATCAGCCCCAGCATTTT.

The chain employs TRBV19 and TRBJ1-1; 8 positions agree with TRBD1. The trim removed 5 bases at V and 1 base at J, leaving 12 bases unmatched. This CDR3 region has 17 residues. CDR1 and CDR2 from the germline V gene are LNHDA and SQIVND (reference sequence). The CDR3 loop reads CASSGLGQGSENTEAFF. The CDR3 nucleotides are TGTGCCAGTAGTGGGCTCGGACAGGGTTCGGAGAACACTGAAGCTTTCTTT. Looking up the rest from reference TRBV19 and TRBJ1-1 gives the full variable domain: DGGITQSPKYLFRKEGQNVTLSCEQNLNHDAMYWYRQDPGQGLRLIYYSQIVNDFQKGDIAEGYSVSREKKESFPLTVTSAQKNPTAFYLCASSGLGQGSENTEAFFGQGTRLTVV.

This chain uses TRBV28 with TRBJ1-4, with D tentatively TRBD1 (5 bases). The CDR3 loop spans 14 amino acids. V lost 7 bases and J 5 bases, leaving 14 bases between the germline ends. The germline V gene encodes CDR1 MDHEN and CDR2 SYDVKM. The CDR3, as DNA: TGTGCCAGCACCCCTGGGGGGGTAAATGAAAAACTGTTTTTT. This translates into CASTPGGVNEKLFF. The full variable domain, with the rest looked up from reference TRBV28 and TRBJ1-4, is DVKVTQSSRYLVKRTGEKVFLECVQDMDHENMFWYRQDPGLGLRLIYFSYDVKMKEKGDIPEGYSVSREKKERFSLILESASTNQTSMYLCASTPGGVNEKLFFGSGTQLSVL.

The chain employs TRBV27 and TRBJ2-7, with D tentatively TRBD1 (5 bases). This CDR3 spans 14 amino acids. Germline CDR1 reads MNHEY; CDR2 reads SMNVEV (reference sequence). The V gene lost 2 bases and the J gene lost 3 bases, with 11 bases spanning the gap. The CDR3 nucleotides are TGTGCCAGCAGTTTAAGGACAAATGACTACGAGCAGTACTTC. As protein: CASSLRTNDYEQYF.

This rearrangement joins TRBV7-8 to TRBJ1-2; TRBD1 agrees at 7 bases. Germline CDR1 and CDR2: SGHVS and FQNEAQ. J was trimmed by 5 bases and V by 5 bases; bases with no gene match: 11. This CDR3 contains 15 residues. CDR3 sequence (DNA): TGTGCCAGCAGCCGGGACAGCTCACGACAATATGGCTACACCTTC. Protein sequence: CASSRDSSRQYGYTF.

J is TRBJ1-1 and V is TRBV10-3, with D uncertain. Per the germline V gene, CDR1 is ENHRY and CDR2 is SYGVKD. There are 14 residues in the CDR3. V was shortened by 0 bases and J by 8 bases, with 13 bases between the two germline ends. The CDR3 protein is CAISESGSPNEAFF. The CDR3 nucleotides read TGTGCCATCAGTGAGTCGGGCAGTCCCAACGAAGCTTTCTTT.

This sequence joins TRBV12-3 or TRBV12-4 and TRBJ2-7, with a weak D call TRBD2 (5 bases). The V end lost 0 bases, the J end lost 7 bases, and 7 bases lay between the germline ends. CDR3 length: 12 amino acids. CDR3 DNA sequence: TGTGCCAGCAGTTTAGCGACTATGGAGCAGTACTTC. Translated, it gives CASSLATMEQYF.

The chain combines TRBV5-1 with TRBJ2-7; 10 nucleotides align to TRBD1. Per germline, CDR1 SGHRS and CDR2 YFSETQ. J was trimmed by 0 bases and V by 4 bases; bases with no gene match: 7. CDR3 length equals 16 residues. CDR3 in DNA: TGCGCCAGCAGCGCGTGGGACAGGGGTTTCTCCTACGAGCAGTACTTC. Translating it yields CASSAWDRGFSYEQYF.

This chain connects TRBV30 to TRBJ2-7, with a possible D match to TRBD1 (6 bases). The CDR3 has 14 amino acids. CDR1 and CDR2 (germline): GTSNPN, SVGIG (reference sequence). The V end lost 1 base, the J end lost 1 base, and 11 bases lay between the germline ends. The CDR3 protein is CAWSGRDTSYEQYF. CDR3 bases: TGTGCCTGGAGTGGCCGGGACACTTCCTACGAGCAGTACTTC.

CDR3 DNA: TGTGCCAGCAGCGTAGATGCGGGACTGAACACTGAAGCTTTCTTT. Translation gives CASSVDAGLNTEAFF. This rearrangement joins TRBV9 to TRBJ1-1, with D maybe TRBD1 (5 bases). The CDR3 has 15 residues. V lost 0 bases and J 0 bases, leaving 9 bases between the germline ends. Germline CDR1 SGDLS, CDR2 YYNGEE. Full variable domain (rest looked up from reference TRBV9 and TRBJ1-1): DSGVTQTPKHLITATGQRVTLRCSPRSGDLSVYWYQQSLDQGLQFLIQYYNGEERAKGNILERFSAQQFPDLHSELNLSSLELGDSALYFCASSVDAGLNTEAFFGQGTRLTVV.

V is TRBV7-2 and J is TRBJ1-2, with D maybe TRBD1 (5 bases). Per germline, CDR1 SGHTA and CDR2 FQGNSA. V lost 1 base and J 8 bases, leaving 14 bases between the germline ends. This CDR3 is built from 14 residues. The CDR3 DNA reads TGTGCCAGCAGCTTAGGAGGCAGGGCGAAGGGCTACACCTTC. This gives the protein CASSLGGRAKGYTF.

The chain links TRBV19 to TRBJ1-1; no clear D. From germline, CDR1 is LNHDA and CDR2 SQIVND (reference sequence). The CDR3 sequence is 13 residues long. The V gene lost 1 base and the J gene lost 5 bases, with 8 bases spanning the gap. CDR3 region: CASSIALGTEAFF. In nucleotides, the CDR3 is TGTGCCAGTAGTATAGCTCTCGGGACTGAAGCTTTCTTT.

V gene TRBV3-1 (or the pseudogene TRBV3-2) combines with J gene TRBJ2-5; TRBD1 is a possible D gene (6 bases). CDR1 is LGHDT and CDR2 is YNNKEL in the germline V gene (reference sequence). CDR3 length: 14 residues. The V end lost 1 base, the J end lost 7 bases, and 13 bases lay between the germline ends. CDR3 sequence reads: CASSQGDIAGTQYF. DNA of the CDR3: TGTGCCAGCAGCCAAGGGGACATCGCTGGGACCCAGTACTTC.

The chain is built from TRBV10-3 and TRBJ2-7; 8 bases agree with TRBD1. The V and J ends lost 10 bases and 7 bases, in that order; junction bases with no gene match: 9. The CDR3 extends over 12 amino acids. Germline V gene lookup returns CDR1 ENHRY and CDR2 SYGVKD. DNA for the CDR3: TGTGCCACAGGCGGACAGGGTGAAGAGCAGTACTTC. As protein: CATGGQGEEQYF.

This clone was detected only a few times. The genes are TRBV27 and TRBJ1-6; no reliable D call. The germline gives CDR1 MNHEY, CDR2 SMNVEV (reference sequence). Trimming pared 3 bases from V and 8 bases from J, leaving 8 bases between. This CDR3 contains 13 residues. The CDR3 DNA reads as TGTGCCAGCAGTTTTAATGGAGATTCACCCCTCCACTTT. Translating gives CASSFNGDSPLHF.

The V call is TRBV11-3, the J call TRBJ2-1; weak D call: TRBD2 (5 bases). CDR1 and CDR2 from the germline V gene are SGHNT and YENEEA. The CDR3 totals 14 residues. Deletions cut 5 bases from V and 5 bases from J, with 13 bases between. CDR3 nucleotides: TGTGCCAGCAGCGTACGACTACTCCACAATGAGCAGTTCTTC. Translating it yields CASSVRLLHNEQFF.

The genes are TRBV7-6 and TRBJ1-6, with 8 bases fitting TRBD1. Germline assignment: CDR1 SGHVS and CDR2 FNYEAQ. V lost 1 base to trimming and J lost 7 bases; unmatched junction nucleotides: 9. The CDR3 runs to 17 residues. CDR3 nucleotides: TGTGCCAGCAGCTTAGAACCCCCGACAGGGGCCAATTCACCCCTCCACTTT. Amino acids: CASSLEPPTGANSPLHF.

This clone was seen only a few times. A read error may account for a junction end that differs from germline. The gene calls are TRBV7-7 and TRBJ1-2; D perhaps matches TRBD1 (5 bases). The V gene's germline CDR1 is SSHAT and CDR2 FNYEAQ (reference sequence). The CDR3 runs to 15 residues. The CDR3 loop is CASSLRDSPNYGYTF. The CDR3 DNA follows: TGTGCTAGCAGCTTACGCGACAGCCCTAACTATGGCTACACCTTC.

The rearrangement uses TRBV21-1 and TRBJ2-3; the D call of TRBD2 is as the table states it, not checked on the DNA. TRBV21-1 has pseudogene status. The CDR3 covers 17 residues. CDR3 loop: CASSKPRLAGDADTQYF. The CDR3 region has the DNA TGTGCCAGCAGCAAACCCCGACTAGCGGGAGATGCAGATACGCAGTATTTT.

The chain is built from TRBV15 and TRBJ2-7; tentatively, D is TRBD1 (6 bases). The CDR3 is 15 residues long. Trimming took off 3 bases at V and 3 bases at J, with 15 bases between the two ends. Looked up from germline, CDR1 is LNHNV and CDR2 is YYDKDF (reference sequence). In DNA form, the CDR3 reads TGTGCCACCAGCAGGGACAGTCCCGGCTACTACGAGCAGTACTTC. It encodes CATSRDSPGYYEQYF.